What follows are 11 T cell receptor beta chains derived from one specimen sequenced in a study of neurological immune-mediated disorders. Via MiXCR, TCRdb re-called the 5' RACE reads, giving one row per CDR3 protein. The sample holds 50,000 or so distinct CDR3 sequences, 3% to 3.5% seen once. Source material: PBMCs. These receptor sequences come from a man between 40 and 49 years old with multiple sclerosis.

The V call is TRBV5-1, the J call TRBJ2-3; 13 positions match TRBD2. Per the germline V gene, CDR1 is SGHRS and CDR2 is YFSETQ. The CDR3 runs 16 residues. The V segment lost 3 bases and the J segment 6 bases; nucleotides outside the gene matches: 7. The DNA of the CDR3 is TGCGCCAGCAGCTCGGTCACTAGCGGGGGGGCCGATACGCAGTATTTT. Protein sequence: CASSSVTSGGADTQYF. Together with reference TRBV5-1 and TRBJ2-3, the CDR3 gives the full variable domain: KAGVTQTPRYLIKTRGQQVTLSCSPISGHRSVSWYQQTPGQGLQFLFEYFSETQRNKGNFPGRFSGRQFSNSRSEMNVSTLELGDSALYLCASSSVTSGGADTQYFGPGTRLTVL.

With regard to this clonotype: One base away lies a much larger clone, so this may be a sequencing read error. The chain combines TRBV12-3 or TRBV12-4 with TRBJ1-1; D is unclear. The V end was cut by 7 bases, the J end by 5 bases, with 14 bases between. The CDR3 has 13 residues. The CDR3: CASKWTTETEAFF. In DNA, the CDR3 is TGTGCCAGCAAATGGACTACGGAGACTGAAGCTTTCTTT.

The chain joins TRBV20-1 to TRBJ2-1; 7 bases are a match to TRBD2. The CDR3 length is 14 residues. Germline V CDR1 and CDR2: DFQATT, SNEGSKA (reference sequence). J gave up 0 bases and V 3 bases, and 2 bases lay outside the gene matches. Here the CDR3 DNA reads TGCAGTGCTAGCCCTAGCGGCTCCTACAATGAGCAGTTCTTC. Its translation is CSASPSGSYNEQFF.

This clonotype occurred many times. The rearrangement links TRBV5-1 to TRBJ2-7; 8 bases agree with TRBD2. V was pared by 4 bases and J by 0 bases, with 3 bases of the junction left unmatched. The CDR3 loop spans 14 amino acids. Per the germline V gene, CDR1 is SGHRS and CDR2 is YFSETQ. The chain's CDR3 is CASSPRGGSYEQYF. In nucleotides, the CDR3 is TGCGCCAGCAGCCCCCGGGGGGGCTCCTACGAGCAGTACTTC.

Many counts were recorded for this clonotype. The chain couples TRBV6-2 or TRBV6-3 to TRBJ1-1; D is ambiguous. The ends were cut back, 4 bases at V and 4 bases at J, with 7 bases in the middle. Looked up from germline, CDR1 is MNHEY and CDR2 is SVGEGT. This CDR3 comprises 12 residues. Written as DNA, the CDR3 is TGTGCCAGCAGTTCAGTCGGCACTGAAGCTTTCTTT. This translates into CASSSVGTEAFF.

This clonotype was seen ten or more times. At one end the junction does not follow the germline gene, possibly because of a read error. The chain recombines TRBV20-1 with TRBJ1-5, with D perhaps TRBD1 (5 bases). From germline, CDR1 is DFQATT and CDR2 SNEGSKA (reference sequence). The CDR3 has 15 residues. The CDR3 sequence: CSANREGTFNQPQNF. Here the CDR3 DNA reads TGCAGTGCTAATCGAGAAGGGACCTTCAATCAGCCCCAGAATTTT.

This clonotype was observed many times. This could be a read error, since a much larger clone is one nucleotide away. V gene TRBV7-2 combines with J gene TRBJ2-5; D is ambiguous. V was trimmed by 5 bases and J by 8 bases, leaving 12 bases between them. The CDR3 is made up of 12 amino acids. Germline values: CDR1 SGHTA, CDR2 FQGNSA. The CDR3 sequence: CASSTSEVTQYF. CDR3 coding DNA: TGTGCCAGCAGCACGAGTGAAGTAACCCAGTACTTC.

This clonotype was counted at least ten times. The V gene is TRBV2, the J gene TRBJ2-3; 7 nucleotides agree with TRBD2. The CDR3 runs 16 residues. V lost 5 bases and J lost 1; bases outside the gene matches: 9. CDR1 is SNHLY and CDR2 is FYNNEI in the germline V gene. The CDR3 loop reads CASSKRLSGGTDTQYF. CDR3 in DNA: TGTGCCAGCAGTAAAAGACTAAGCGGGGGCACAGATACGCAGTATTTT.

In its sample, this clonotype was seen many times. The chain joins TRBV6-4 to TRBJ2-3; either TRBD1 or TRBD2 may fit D (5 bases each). Deletions cut 8 bases from V and 4 bases from J, with 16 bases between. CDR3 length: 14 amino acids. Germline values: CDR1 MRHNA, CDR2 SNTAGT. CDR3 nucleotide sequence: TGTGCCAGCTGGGCGAACCCGGGGCCAGATACGCAGTATTTT. Amino acid sequence: CASWANPGPDTQYF.

This clonotype has a count of ten or more. The genes are TRBV4-1 and TRBJ1-1; no firm D call. V lost 0 bases to trimming and J lost 6 bases, with 14 bases between them. Germline assignment: CDR1 MGHRA and CDR2 YSYEKL. The CDR3 has 15 amino acids. CDR3 residues: CASSQDHGNRAEAFF. The CDR3, as DNA: TGCGCCAGCAGCCAAGATCACGGGAATAGGGCTGAAGCTTTCTTT.

The table lists this clonotype with many counts. The V and J genes are TRBV7-2 and TRBJ1-2; perhaps TRBD1 as D (6 bases). The CDR3 spans 15 residues. V lost 4 bases, J lost 3 bases, and 15 bases lay in between. From germline, CDR1 is SGHTA and CDR2 FQGNSA. CDR3 bases: TGTGCCAGCAGCTCCCAAGGGGGAGTCGACTATGGCTACACCTTC. Its translation is CASSSQGGVDYGYTF.